A selection of T cell receptor beta chains follows, all from one sample in a study of metastatic and nonmetastatic thyroid tumors. TCRdb reprocessed the PCR reads via MiXCR. The table shows some 20,000 clones, with 15% to 17% occurring only once. Sample: blood. Receptors were obtained from a female donor with papillary thyroid cancer or a benign thyroid nodule (not recorded which). Some clones in this sample may be carry-over from other donors' samples. CDR3s include the opening cysteine and the closing phenylalanine or tryptophan. A D gene is named only where the DNA matches it firmly. Clone size, where shown, is once, few, many, or a class for clones that have expanded.

d_call | j_call | cdr3_length | clone_size | v_call | cdr3_aa | cdr3_nt
TRBD2 | TRBJ2-7 | 14 | . | TRBV7-2 | CASSISGSWCEQYF | TGTGCCAGCAGCATTAGCGGGAGCTGGTGCGAGCAGTACTTC
. | TRBJ1-2 | 13 | many | TRBV9 | CASSVSEVDGYTF | TGTGCCAGCAGCGTATCCGAAGTAGATGGCTACACCTTC
. | TRBJ2-7 | 13 | many | TRBV9 | CASSVRAGGEQYF | TGTGCCAGCAGCGTCCGGGCTGGGGGGGAGCAGTACTTC
. | TRBJ2-5 | 13 | many | TRBV11-3 | CASSLSIQETQYF | TGTGCCAGCAGCTTATCGATACAAGAGACCCAGTACTTC
TRBD1 | TRBJ1-5 | 19 | . | TRBV2 | CASSAGRRGQGVSNQPQHF | TGTGCCAGCAGTGCAGGAAGAAGGGGACAGGGGGTAAGCAATCAGCCCCAGCATTTT
TRBD1 | TRBJ2-1 | 13 | . | TRBV20-1 | CSALRTGANEQFF | TGCAGTGCTCTACGGACAGGGGCCAATGAGCAGTTCTTC
TRBD1 | TRBJ2-7 | 16 | many | TRBV24-1 | CATSDSRDRARHEQYF | TGTGCCACCAGTGATTCTCGGGACAGAGCACGACACGAGCAGTACTTC
. | TRBJ1-4 | 16 | hyperexpanded | TRBV28 | CASSLEVGAGNEKLFF | TGTGCCAGCAGTTTGGAGGTTGGGGCGGGTAATGAAAAACTGTTTTTT
. | TRBJ2-5 | 13 | many | TRBV6-5 | CASSYGGGETQYF | TGTGCCAGCAGTTACGGGGGAGGAGAGACCCAGTACTTC
TRBD1 | TRBJ1-5 | 15 | medium-sized | TRBV2 | CASSGGQDSNQPQHF | TGTGCCAGCAGTGGGGGACAGGATTCCAATCAGCCCCAGCATTTT
TRBD1 | TRBJ1-3 | 14 | medium-sized | TRBV28 | CASRQGGAGNTIYF | TGTGCCAGCAGACAGGGGGGGGCTGGAAACACCATATATTTT
. | TRBJ1-5 | 18 | many | TRBV20-1 | CSARAPGLLNYGNQPQHF | TGCAGTGCCCGCGCCCCGGGACTGTTGAATTATGGCAATCAGCCCCAGCATTTT
. | TRBJ1-5 | 15 | medium-sized | TRBV6-1 | CASSGSAGAGQPQHF | TGTGCCAGCAGTGGCTCTGCGGGGGCCGGTCAGCCCCAGCATTTT
. | TRBJ2-3 | 15 | many | TRBV7-9 | CASSSGTEPTDTQYF | TGTGCCAGCAGCTCTGGTACGGAACCCACAGATACGCAGTATTTT
. | TRBJ1-1 | 13 | many | TRBV2 | CASSDQGNTEAFF | TGTGCCAGCAGTGACCAGGGGAACACTGAAGCTTTCTTT
. | TRBJ1-6 | 15 | many | TRBV7-8 | CASSLQSSYNSPLHF | TGTGCCAGCAGCTTACAGAGCTCCTATAATTCACCCCTCCACTTT
. | TRBJ1-2 | 14 | medium-sized | TRBV6-1 | CASSPRKGTYGYTF | TGTGCCAGCAGTCCCCGGAAGGGAACCTATGGCTACACCTTC
. | TRBJ2-2 | 16 | many | TRBV4-1 | CASSQVRGSNPGELFF | TGCGCCAGCAGCCAAGTTAGGGGCTCCAATCCCGGGGAGCTGTTTTTT
. | TRBJ1-6 | 14 | many | TRBV30 | CAWSHREFNSPLHF | TGTGCCTGGAGTCACAGGGAATTTAATTCACCCCTCCACTTT
TRBD1 | TRBJ2-5 | 17 | many | TRBV12-3/TRBV12-4 | CASSLPDQRGPGETQYF | TGTGCCAGCAGTTTACCCGACCAAAGGGGGCCCGGGGAGACCCAGTACTTC
TRBD2 | TRBJ2-1 | 17 | many | TRBV7-2 | CASRGLAGTDSYNEQFF | TGTGCCAGCAGGGGACTAGCGGGAACCGACTCCTACAATGAGCAGTTCTTC
TRBD2 | TRBJ2-1 | 15 | many | TRBV20-1 | CSARVLGRELNEQFF | TGCAGTGCTCGTGTTCTGGGGCGGGAGTTGAATGAGCAGTTCTTC
. | TRBJ1-3 | 13 | . | TRBV27 | CASGAGFGNTIYF | TGTGCCAGCGGCGCAGGGTTCGGAAACACCATATATTTT
. | TRBJ1-1 | 13 | . | TRBV5-6 | CSSSLRVNTEASF | TGTTCCAGCAGCTTGCGAGTGAACACTGAAGCTTCCTTT
TRBD2 | TRBJ2-7 | 15 | many | TRBV5-4 | CASSLRLAGENEQYF | TGTGCCAGCAGCTTACGCCTAGCGGGAGAAAACGAGCAGTACTTC
. | TRBJ2-1 | 15 | many | TRBV12-3/TRBV12-4 | CASSSRQAIYNEQFF | TGTGCCAGCAGTTCCCGACAGGCTATCTACAATGAGCAGTTCTTC
. | TRBJ2-2 | 15 | many | TRBV5-1 | CASSLWGLETGELFF | TGCGCCAGCAGCTTGTGGGGGTTGGAAACCGGGGAGCTGTTTTTT
TRBD2 | TRBJ2-7 | 15 | many | TRBV20-1 | CSVPMGTSGYYEQYF | TGCAGTGTCCCAATGGGGACTAGCGGATACTACGAGCAGTACTTC
. | TRBJ2-3 | 15 | few | TRBV28 | CSSSSIAVLTDTQYF | TGTTCCAGCAGTTCCATAGCGGTACTCACAGATACGCAGTATTTT
. | TRBJ2-3 | 12 | . | TRBV18 | CAGSPNTDTQYF | TGTGCCGGCTCACCCAACACAGATACGCAGTATTTT
TRBD1 | TRBJ1-2 | 13 | . | TRBV20-1 | CSAVSQGAGGYTF | TGCAGTGCCGTATCACAGGGGGCGGGTGGCTACACCTTC
TRBD2 | TRBJ2-1 | 14 | . | TRBV7-9 | CASSKSGTSKEQFF | TGTGCCAGCAGCAAGTCCGGGACTAGCAAAGAGCAGTTCTTC